This TCR beta chain came from a study of regulatory T cells in long-lasting Graves disease. Study in general: Patients newly diagnosed with Graves' had been on antithyroid drugs for under 3 months. Study-level results: Comparison showed that persistent patients shared more public clonotypes (about 2,800) than new patients (about 970). It was in persistent disease that TRBV28, TRBJ1-2 and TRBJ2-5 were favored. Thyroid tissue went unstudied; only peripheral blood was examined.

Time point denoted: newly diagnosed GD, antithyroid drugs for less than 3 months. The TCR library was made from RNA that had been extracted from PBMCs in TRIzol. CDR3 length equals 14 residues. The V end was cut by 0 bases, the J end by 6 bases, with 11 bases between. Looked up from germline, CDR1 is LGHDT and CDR2 is YNNKEL (reference sequence). Investigators prepared the TCR beta libraries by applying iRepertoire HTBI primers and Arm-PCR of CDR3 regions. Via MiXCR, TCRdb re-called the multiplex PCR reads, giving one row per CDR3 protein. The table has about 370,000 distinct CDR3 sequences, 15% to 19% seen once; the top ten hold approximately 22%. This clonotype was seen at least ten times. Antigen specificity is unknown.

The V call is TRBV3-1, the J call TRBJ1-1; D remains unclear. The specimen was peripheral blood mononuclear cells (PBMCs), collected at new diagnosis, from a patient treated with antithyroid drugs. The receptor comes from a female donor with Graves disease. The DNA for the CDR3 is TGTGCCAGCAGCCAAGAGGGGATAATATCTGAAGCTTTCTTT. It is translated as CASSQEGIISEAFF. The full variable domain, rest sourced from reference TRBV3-1 and TRBJ1-1, is DTAVSQTPKYLVTQMGNDKSIKCEQNLGHDTMYWYKQDSKKFLKIMFSYNNKELIINETVPNRFSPKSPDKAHLNLHINSLELGDSAVYFCASSQEGIISEAFFGQGTRLTVV.